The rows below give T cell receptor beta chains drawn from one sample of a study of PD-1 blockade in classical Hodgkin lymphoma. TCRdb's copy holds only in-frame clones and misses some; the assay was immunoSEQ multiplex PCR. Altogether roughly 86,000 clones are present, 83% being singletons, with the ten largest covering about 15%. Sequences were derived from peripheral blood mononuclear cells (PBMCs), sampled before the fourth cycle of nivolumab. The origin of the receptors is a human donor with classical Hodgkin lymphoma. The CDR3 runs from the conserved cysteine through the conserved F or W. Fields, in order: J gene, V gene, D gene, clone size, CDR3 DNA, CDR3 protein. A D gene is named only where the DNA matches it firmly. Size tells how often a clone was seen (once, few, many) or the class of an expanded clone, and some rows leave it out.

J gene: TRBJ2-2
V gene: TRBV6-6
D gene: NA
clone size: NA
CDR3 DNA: TGTGCCAGCAGTTACCTGTACACCGGGGAGCTGTTTTTT
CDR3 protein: CASSYLYTGELFF

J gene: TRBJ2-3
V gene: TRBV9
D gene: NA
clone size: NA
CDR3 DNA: TGTGCCAGCAGCCGAACGGGCAGCACAGATACGCAGTATTTT
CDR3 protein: CASSRTGSTDTQYF

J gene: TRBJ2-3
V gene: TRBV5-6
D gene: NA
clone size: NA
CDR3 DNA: TGTGCCAGCAGCTTGGGGGCCCGCACAGATACGCAGTATTTT
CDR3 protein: CASSLGARTDTQYF

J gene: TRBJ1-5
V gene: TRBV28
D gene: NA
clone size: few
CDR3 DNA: TGTGCCAGCGGTACGGGGGGCTACAATCAGCCCCAGCATTTT
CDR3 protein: CASGTGGYNQPQHF

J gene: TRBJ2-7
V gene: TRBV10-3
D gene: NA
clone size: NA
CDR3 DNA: TGTGCCATCAGCTCGAGCTCCTACGAGCAGTACTTC
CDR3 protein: CAISSSSYEQYF

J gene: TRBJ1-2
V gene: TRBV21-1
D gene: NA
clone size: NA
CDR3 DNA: TGTGCCAGCAGCAAAGGAACCTCTAACTATGGCTACACCTTC
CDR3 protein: CASSKGTSNYGYTF

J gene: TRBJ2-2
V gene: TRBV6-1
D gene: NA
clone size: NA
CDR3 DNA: TGTGCCAGCAGTTCCGGGACACTAGTCACCGGGGAGCTGTTTTTT
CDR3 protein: CASSSGTLVTGELFF

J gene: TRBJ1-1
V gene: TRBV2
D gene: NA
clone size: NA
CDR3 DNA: TGTGCCAGCAGGCCTCACACCAGTACGCTTCAAGCTTTCTTT
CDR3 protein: CASRPHTSTLQAFF

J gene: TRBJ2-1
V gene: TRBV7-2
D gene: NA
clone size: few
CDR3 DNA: TGTGCCAGCAGCTTAGCGTGGGCCGTCTCCTACAATGAGCAGTTCTTC
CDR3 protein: CASSLAWAVSYNEQFF

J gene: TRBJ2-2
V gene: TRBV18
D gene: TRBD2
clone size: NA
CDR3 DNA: TGTGCCAGCTCAGCCGGACTAGCGGGAGGACCGAACACCGGGGAGCTGTTTTTT
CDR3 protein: CASSAGLAGGPNTGELFF

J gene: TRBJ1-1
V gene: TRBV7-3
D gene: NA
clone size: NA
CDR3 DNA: TGTGCCAGCAGCCCCTCGAGGGGAACGGAAGCTTTCTTT
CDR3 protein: CASSPSRGTEAFF

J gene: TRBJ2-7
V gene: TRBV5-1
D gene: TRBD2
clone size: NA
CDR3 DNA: TGCGCCAGCAGCTTGGTCGGGGGGGACGAGCAGTACTTC
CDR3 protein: CASSLVGGDEQYF

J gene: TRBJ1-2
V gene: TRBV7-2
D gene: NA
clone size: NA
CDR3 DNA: TGTGCCAGCAGCTTCGCTTCCTATGGCTACACCTTC
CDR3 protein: CASSFASYGYTF

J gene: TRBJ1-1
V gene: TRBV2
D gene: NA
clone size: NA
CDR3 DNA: TGTGCCAGCCTAAGCCCACCACGATGGGGTGTGAACACTGAAGCTTTCTTT
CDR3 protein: CASLSPPRWGVNTEAFF

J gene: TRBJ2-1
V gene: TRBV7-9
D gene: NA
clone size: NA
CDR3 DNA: TGTGCCAGCAGCCCGTGGGGGGCTACATACAATGAGCAGTTCTTC
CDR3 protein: CASSPWGATYNEQFF

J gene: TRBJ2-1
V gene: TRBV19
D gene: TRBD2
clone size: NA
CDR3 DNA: TGTGCCAGTAGTCCGCTAGCGGGGCGGGGTGAGCAGTTCTTC
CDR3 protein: CASSPLAGRGEQFF

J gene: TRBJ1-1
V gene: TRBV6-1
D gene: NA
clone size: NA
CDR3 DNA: TGTGCCAGCAGTGAAGCGCACCTGCAGAACACTGAAGCTTTCTTT
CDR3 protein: CASSEAHLQNTEAFF

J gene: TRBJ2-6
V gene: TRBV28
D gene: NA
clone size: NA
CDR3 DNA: TGTGCCAGCAGTTTATCGGGCTCTGGGGCCAACGTCCTGACTTTC
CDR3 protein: CASSLSGSGANVLTF

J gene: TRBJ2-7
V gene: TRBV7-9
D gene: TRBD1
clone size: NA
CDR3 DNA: TGTGCAAGCTCGTGGGACAGGAGAAGCTCCTACGAGCAGTACTTC
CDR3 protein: CASSWDRRSSYEQYF

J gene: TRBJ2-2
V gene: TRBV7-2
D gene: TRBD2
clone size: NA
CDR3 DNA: TGTGCCAGCAGCTTAGGTAGCGGGCCCCCCACCGGGGAGCTGTTTTTT
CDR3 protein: CASSLGSGPPTGELFF

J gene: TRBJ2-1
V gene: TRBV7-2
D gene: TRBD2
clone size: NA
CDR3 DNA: TGTGCCAGCAGCTTAGGGACTAGCGGAGGGCTGGGGCAGTTCTTC
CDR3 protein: CASSLGTSGGLGQFF

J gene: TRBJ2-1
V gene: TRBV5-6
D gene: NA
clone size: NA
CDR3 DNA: TGTGCCAGCAGCCGTGGCGGGATCTCTTACAATGAGCAGTTCTTC
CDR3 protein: CASSRGGISYNEQFF

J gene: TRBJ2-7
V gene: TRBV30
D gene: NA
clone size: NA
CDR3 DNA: TGTGCCTGGAGTGCCCTGCTGGGGGAGCAGTACTTC
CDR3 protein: CAWSALLGEQYF

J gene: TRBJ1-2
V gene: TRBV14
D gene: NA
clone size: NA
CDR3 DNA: TGTGCCAGCAGCCAATTCCCCGGGGGCTACACCTTC
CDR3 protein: CASSQFPGGYTF

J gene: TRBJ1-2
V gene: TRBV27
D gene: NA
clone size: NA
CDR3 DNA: TGTGCCAGCACCCCCCACAGGGCTGCTGGCTACACCTTC
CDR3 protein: CASTPHRAAGYTF

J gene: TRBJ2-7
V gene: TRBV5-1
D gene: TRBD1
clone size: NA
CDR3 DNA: TGCGCCAGCAGCGTCTTGCCGCCCTCGACAGGGGGCCACGAGCAGTACTTC
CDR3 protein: CASSVLPPSTGGHEQYF

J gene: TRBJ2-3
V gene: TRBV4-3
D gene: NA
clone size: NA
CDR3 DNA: TGCGCCAGCAGCCAAACGGGGGAGACCTTAGACCCGCAGTATTTT
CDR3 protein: CASSQTGETLDPQYF

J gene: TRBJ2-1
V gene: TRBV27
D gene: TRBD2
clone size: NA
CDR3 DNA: TGTGCCAGCAGTTTATTCACTAGCGGGAACAATGAGCAGTTCTTC
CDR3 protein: CASSLFTSGNNEQFF

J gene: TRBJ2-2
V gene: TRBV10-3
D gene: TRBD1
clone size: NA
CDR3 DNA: TGTGCCATCAGGCGGACAGGGGGATTGACCGGGGAGCTGTTTTTT
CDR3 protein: CAIRRTGGLTGELFF

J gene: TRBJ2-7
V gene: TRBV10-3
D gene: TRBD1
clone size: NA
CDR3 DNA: TGTGCCATCAGTGAGACTACAGGGGGAGGGCAGTACTTC
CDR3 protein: CAISETTGGGQYF

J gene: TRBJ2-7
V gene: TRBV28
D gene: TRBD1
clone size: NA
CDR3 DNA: TGTGCCAGCAGAACCGGGACAGGGTTGTACGAGCAGTACTTC
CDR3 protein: CASRTGTGLYEQYF

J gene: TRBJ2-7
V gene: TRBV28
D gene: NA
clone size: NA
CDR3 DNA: TGTGCCAGCAGGGGACCCTACGAGCAGTACTTC
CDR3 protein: CASRGPYEQYF

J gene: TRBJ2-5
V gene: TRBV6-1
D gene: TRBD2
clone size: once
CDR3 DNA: TGTGCCAGCATTGGGACTAGTTTTCACTCCCAGTACTTC
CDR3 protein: CASIGTSFHSQYF

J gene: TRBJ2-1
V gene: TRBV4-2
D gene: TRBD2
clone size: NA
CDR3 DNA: TGTGCCAGCAGCTACCGACTAGCGGGAGGGACCTACAATGAGCAGTTCTTC
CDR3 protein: CASSYRLAGGTYNEQFF

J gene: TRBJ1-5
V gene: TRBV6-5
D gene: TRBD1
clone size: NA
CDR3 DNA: TGTGCCAGCAGCACAGGGGGGGGTCAGCCCCAGCATTTT
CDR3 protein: CASSTGGGQPQHF

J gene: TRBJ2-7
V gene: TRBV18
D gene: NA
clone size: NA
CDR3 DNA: TGTGCCAGCTCACCACCGACCTACGAGCAGTACTTC
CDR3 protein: CASSPPTYEQYF

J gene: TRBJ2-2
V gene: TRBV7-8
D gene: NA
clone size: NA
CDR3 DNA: TGTGCCAGCAGCCTTGGTTCGGGGGCGAGGACCGGGGAGCTGTTTTTT
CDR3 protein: CASSLGSGARTGELFF

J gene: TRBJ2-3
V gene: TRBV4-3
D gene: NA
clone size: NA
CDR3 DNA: TGCGCCAGCAGCCAACTAGCGCATACCACAGATACGCAGTATTTT
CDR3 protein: CASSQLAHTTDTQYF

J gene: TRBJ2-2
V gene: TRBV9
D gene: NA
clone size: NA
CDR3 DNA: TGTGCCAGCAGCGTAGGGTTTAGCGCGAACACCGGGGAGCTGTTTTTT
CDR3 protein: CASSVGFSANTGELFF

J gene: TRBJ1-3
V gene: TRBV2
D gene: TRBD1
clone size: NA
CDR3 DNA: TGTGCCAGCAGTGAAAGGGGACAGGCTGGAAACACCATATATTTT
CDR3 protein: CASSERGQAGNTIYF

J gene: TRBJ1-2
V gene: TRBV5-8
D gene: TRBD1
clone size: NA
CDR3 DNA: TGTGCCAGCAGGCGAGGACAGGGAGGGGCCTATGGCTACACCTTC
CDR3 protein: CASRRGQGGAYGYTF